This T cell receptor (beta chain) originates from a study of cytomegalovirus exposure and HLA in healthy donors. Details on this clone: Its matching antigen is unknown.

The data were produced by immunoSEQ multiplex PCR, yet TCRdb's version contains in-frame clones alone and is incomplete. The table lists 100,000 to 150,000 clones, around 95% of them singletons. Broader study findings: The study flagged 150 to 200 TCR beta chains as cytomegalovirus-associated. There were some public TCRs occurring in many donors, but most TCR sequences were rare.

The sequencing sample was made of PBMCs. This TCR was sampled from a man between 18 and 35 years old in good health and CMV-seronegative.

The CDR3 loop is CASSTTRNTEAFF. Here the CDR3 DNA reads TGTGCCAGTAGTACCACCAGGAACACTGAAGCTTTCTTT. The chain employs TRBV19 and TRBJ1-1, with unresolved D. The CDR3 is 13 amino acids. The germline gives CDR1 LNHDA, CDR2 SQIVND (reference sequence). Deletions cut 4 bases from V and 1 base from J, with 7 bases between.